Shown below are 18 T cell receptor beta chains from a single sample sequenced in a study of T cell responses to AZD1222 COVID-19 vaccine. Libraries were prepared by immunoSEQ multiplex PCR; TCRdb keeps only in-frame clonotypes and omits some of them. The sample records about 100,000 clones, around nine tenths being singletons. The starting material was peripheral blood, obtained 28 days after the second dose of the MenACWY control vaccine. All receptors derive from an adult who received the MenACWY meningococcal vaccine as a control.

The chain has TRBV18 and TRBJ1-2, with 12 bases identical to TRBD1. The germline V gene encodes CDR1 KGHSH and CDR2 LQKENI. Trimming at V came to 3 bases and at J to 6 bases, leaving 5 bases not matched to a gene. CDR3 length equals 15 residues. The CDR3 sequence: CASSPAGTGGDGYTF. CDR3 bases: TGTGCCAGCTCACCTGCCGGGACAGGGGGCGATGGCTACACCTTC.

The V gene is TRBV5-1, the J gene TRBJ1-4; possibly TRBD1 for D (5 bases). The length of the CDR3 is 19 residues. Germline V lookup: CDR1 SGHRS, CDR2 YFSETQ. Trimming took 3 bases from V and 0 from J, leaving 21 bases between them. The CDR3 sequence: CASSSLPPQAAPTNEKLFF. CDR3 coding DNA: TGCGCCAGCAGCTCCCTCCCGCCACAGGCTGCTCCAACTAATGAAAAACTGTTTTTT.

CDR3 nucleotides: TGTGCCAGCAGCCGCACGGTCGATTCACCCCTCCACTTT. Encoded protein: CASSRTVDSPLHF. The V and J genes are TRBV11-2 and TRBJ1-6; D remains ambiguous. With 5 bases removed from V and 8 bases from J, the gap between germline ends came to 10 bases. Germline loops: CDR1 SGHAT, CDR2 FQNNGV. CDR3 length equals 13 residues.

The J gene is TRBJ1-2, the V gene TRBV18; possible D gene TRBD1, 5 bases. Per the germline V gene, CDR1 is KGHSH and CDR2 is LQKENI. The CDR3 has 14 amino acids. Trimming took off 3 bases at V and 3 bases at J, with 11 bases between the two ends. The DNA of the CDR3 is TGTGCCAGCTCACCGAGCCGAGGGGACTATGGCTACACCTTC. This codes for CASSPSRGDYGYTF.

This rearrangement joins TRBV19 to TRBJ1-1; D uncertain. Germline loops: CDR1 LNHDA, CDR2 SQIVND (reference sequence). The CDR3 runs 13 residues. V was cut by 6 bases and J by 7 bases, with 15 bases left in between. The CDR3: CASRPWTDVEAFF. The CDR3 coding sequence is TGTGCCAGTAGGCCCTGGACTGACGTTGAAGCTTTCTTT.

The CDR3 spells CASSISGFEAFF. As DNA, the CDR3 is TGTGCCAGTAGTATCTCAGGGTTTGAAGCTTTCTTT. The chain couples TRBV19 to TRBJ1-1; D might be TRBD1 (5 bases). Germline V CDR1 and CDR2: LNHDA, SQIVND (reference sequence). The CDR3 runs to 12 residues. Trimming shortened V by 3 bases and J by 7 bases, and 9 bases separated the two germline ends.

This rearrangement joins TRBV6-2 or TRBV6-3 to TRBJ2-1, with TRBD2 matching over 13 bases. CDR3 size: 17 residues. The V and J ends lost 0 bases and 6 bases, in that order; junction bases with no gene match: 5. Germline-derived CDR1 and CDR2 are MNHEY and SVGEGT. In DNA, the CDR3 is TGTGCCAGCAGTTACTCACCCTGGACTAGCGGGGGCAATGAGCAGTTCTTC. Translation: CASSYSPWTSGGNEQFF.

The chain recombines TRBV28 with TRBJ1-2; D gene unclear. The CDR3 spans 11 residues. CDR1 is MDHEN, CDR2 SYDVKM, per germline. Trimming cost V 1 base and J 8 bases, with 5 bases left between them. The CDR3 spells CASSLLRGYTF. The CDR3 DNA reads as TGTGCCAGCAGTTTATTGCGGGGCTACACCTTC.

The V call is TRBV9, the J call TRBJ1-1; D not resolved. There are 15 residues in the CDR3. Germline CDR1 and CDR2: SGDLS and YYNGEE. Trimming cost V 2 bases and J 1 base, with 12 bases left between them. CDR3 region: CASSVMGTQNTEAFF. The CDR3 DNA sequence: TGTGCCAGCAGCGTTATGGGCACTCAGAACACTGAAGCTTTCTTT.

The chain combines TRBV30 with TRBJ1-4; D unclear. The CDR3 loop spans 13 amino acids. CDR1 and CDR2 from the germline V gene are GTSNPN and SVGIG (reference sequence). V lost 4 bases and J lost 8, with 14 bases in between. The CDR3: CAWTAALGEKLFF. The CDR3 DNA is TGTGCCTGGACAGCAGCCTTGGGGGAAAAACTGTTTTTT.

This chain uses TRBV5-6 with TRBJ1-5; 7 bases match TRBD1. The CDR3 runs to 16 residues. From germline, CDR1 is SGHDT and CDR2 YYEEEE. V lost 4 bases, J lost 2 bases, and 9 bases stayed unmatched. As DNA, the CDR3 is TGTGCCAGCAGCCTCAGGGGGAGGGAGGGCAATCAGCCCCAGCATTTT. It yields the protein CASSLRGREGNQPQHF.

The chain recombines TRBV7-9 with TRBJ2-1; D ambiguous. The CDR3 spans 11 residues. Germline CDR1 SEHNR, CDR2 FQNEAQ (reference sequence). The germline V and J ends were trimmed by 5 bases and 13 bases, with 12 bases remaining between them. This chain's CDR3 is CASSDGSVQFF. The CDR3 coding sequence is TGTGCCAGCAGCGACGGTAGTGTTCAGTTCTTC.

The V call is TRBV27, the J call TRBJ2-3, with D maybe TRBD2 (6 bases). V was pared by 4 bases and J by 0 bases, with 17 bases between. Per germline, CDR1 MNHEY and CDR2 SMNVEV (reference sequence). The CDR3 length is 17 residues. The CDR3 bases are TGTGCCAGCAGTTCGTTCCCCGGGGGTGTGAGCACAGATACGCAGTATTTT. The encoded protein is CASSSFPGGVSTDTQYF.

The chain is built from TRBV7-9 and TRBJ1-1; perhaps TRBD1 as D (6 bases). V was cut by 5 bases and J by 12 bases, with 16 bases left in between. This CDR3 has 12 amino acids. The germline V gene encodes CDR1 SEHNR and CDR2 FQNEAQ (reference sequence). The CDR3 nucleotides read TGTGCCAGCAGCGCGGGGGCGCAAAGGACTTTCTTT. Protein product: CASSAGAQRTFF.

V is TRBV15 and J is TRBJ2-3; D unresolved. Germline V gives CDR1 LNHNV, CDR2 YYDKDF (reference sequence). This CDR3 region has 15 residues. V lost 0 bases and J 2 bases, leaving 9 bases between the germline ends. The CDR3 protein is CATSRDGRNTDTQYF. Here the CDR3 DNA reads TGTGCCACCAGCAGAGACGGCAGGAACACAGATACGCAGTATTTT.

This chain uses TRBV5-1 with TRBJ2-7; 10 positions match TRBD1. Germline CDR1 reads SGHRS; CDR2 reads YFSETQ. This CDR3 region has 15 residues. The V gene end was trimmed by 5 bases and the J gene end by 2 bases; junction bases not matched to a gene: 7. Written as DNA, the CDR3 is TGCGCCAGCAGGAACACCGGGACAGGGGCCTACGAGCAGTACTTC. It translates to CASRNTGTGAYEQYF.

The chain couples TRBV18 to TRBJ2-1; no definite D call. CDR1 KGHSH and CDR2 LQKENI come from the germline V gene. With 3 bases removed from V and 8 bases from J, the gap between germline ends came to 11 bases. The CDR3 is 13 residues long. DNA for the CDR3: TGTGCCAGCTCACCGGGCAGTGGTTATGAGCAGTTCTTC. Its translation is CASSPGSGYEQFF.

CDR3 DNA: TGTGCCAGCAGTTTCCGAGACGACCTCTCTGGAAACACCATATATTTT. Translating it yields CASSFRDDLSGNTIYF. J is TRBJ1-3 and V is TRBV5-6, with D uncertain. V lost 5 bases and J 0 bases, leaving 15 bases between the germline ends. Germline CDR1 and CDR2: SGHDT and YYEEEE. The CDR3 is 16 residues long.